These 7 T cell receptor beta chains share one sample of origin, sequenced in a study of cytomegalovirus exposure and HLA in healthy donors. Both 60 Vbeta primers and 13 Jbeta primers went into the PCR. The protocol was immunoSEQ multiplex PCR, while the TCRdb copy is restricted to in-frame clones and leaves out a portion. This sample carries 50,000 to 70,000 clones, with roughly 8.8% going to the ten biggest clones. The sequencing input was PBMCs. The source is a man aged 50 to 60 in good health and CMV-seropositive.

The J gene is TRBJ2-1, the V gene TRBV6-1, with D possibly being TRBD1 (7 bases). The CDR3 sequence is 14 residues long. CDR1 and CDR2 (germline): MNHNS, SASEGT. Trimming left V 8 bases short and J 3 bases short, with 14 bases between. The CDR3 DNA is TGTGCCAGCCTCGCGGGACAGATCTACAATGAGCAGTTCTTC. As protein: CASLAGQIYNEQFF.

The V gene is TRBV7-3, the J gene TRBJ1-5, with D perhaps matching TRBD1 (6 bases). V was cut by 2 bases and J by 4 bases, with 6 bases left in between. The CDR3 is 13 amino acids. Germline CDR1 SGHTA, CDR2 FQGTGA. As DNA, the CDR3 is TGTGCCAGCAGCTTAGACAGGAATCAGCCCCAGCATTTT. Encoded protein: CASSLDRNQPQHF.

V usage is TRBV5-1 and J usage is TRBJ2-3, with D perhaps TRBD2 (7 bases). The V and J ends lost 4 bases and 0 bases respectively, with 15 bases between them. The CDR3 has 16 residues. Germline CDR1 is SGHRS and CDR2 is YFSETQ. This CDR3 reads CASSLGSGGSTDTQYF. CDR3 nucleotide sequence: TGCGCCAGCAGCCTTGGGTCGGGGGGCAGCACAGATACGCAGTATTTT.

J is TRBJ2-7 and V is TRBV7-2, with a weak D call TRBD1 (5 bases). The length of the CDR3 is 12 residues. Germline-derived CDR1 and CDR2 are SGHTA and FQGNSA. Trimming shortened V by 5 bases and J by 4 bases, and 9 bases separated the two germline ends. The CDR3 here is CASSIDSYEQYF. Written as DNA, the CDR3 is TGTGCCAGCAGCATCGACAGTTACGAGCAGTACTTC.

The CDR3 sequence: CASRTSTDTQYF. The DNA of the CDR3 is TGTGCCAGCAGGACTAGCACAGATACGCAGTATTTT. V gene TRBV6-5 combines with J gene TRBJ2-3; D is uncertain. This CDR3 spans 12 amino acids. Trimming left V 6 bases short and J 0 bases short, with 4 bases between. The V gene's germline CDR1 is MNHEY and CDR2 SVGAGI.

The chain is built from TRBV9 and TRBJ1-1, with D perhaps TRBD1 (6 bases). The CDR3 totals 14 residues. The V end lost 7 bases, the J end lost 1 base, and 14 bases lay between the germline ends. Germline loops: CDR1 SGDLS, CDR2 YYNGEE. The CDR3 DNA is TGTGCCAGCGCGCCGGGACAACGGAACACTGAAGCTTTCTTT. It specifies CASAPGQRNTEAFF.

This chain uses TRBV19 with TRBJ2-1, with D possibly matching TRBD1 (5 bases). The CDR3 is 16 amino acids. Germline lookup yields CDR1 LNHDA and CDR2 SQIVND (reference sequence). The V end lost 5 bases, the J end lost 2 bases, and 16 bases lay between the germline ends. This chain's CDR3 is CASSPESGYPYNEQFF. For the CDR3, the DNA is TGTGCCAGTAGTCCCGAATCAGGGTACCCCTACAATGAGCAGTTCTTC.